A single TCR beta chain is shown here with its context. Under the authors' procedure: Reference gene primers were amplified, and this amplification served to estimate nucleated cell counts. Profiling relied on immunoSEQ multiplex PCR, and the TCRdb table lists in-frame clones only, not all of them. V and J calls and clone size are those listed in that table; D and trimming were worked out from the DNA. This sample yields tens of thousands of clones, of which roughly 80% are seen a single time; 16% belongs to the top ten. Germline V gene data show CDR1 as LGHNA and CDR2 as YSLEER. V shed 0 bases and J shed 3 bases, with 5 bases lying between them. This CDR3 comprises 13 residues. The data were taken from a study of blood T cell repertoires in COVID-19. The overall study: T cells, B-cell-depleted T cells, or PBMCs provided the cDNA or gDNA that served as material.

The rearrangement joins TRBV4-3 to TRBJ1-2; no firm D call. Source material: peripheral blood. This TCR came from an elderly woman with active or convalescent COVID-19. As DNA, the CDR3 is TGCGCCAGCAGCCAAGATTCGTACTATGGCTACACCTTC. As protein: CASSQDSYYGYTF.